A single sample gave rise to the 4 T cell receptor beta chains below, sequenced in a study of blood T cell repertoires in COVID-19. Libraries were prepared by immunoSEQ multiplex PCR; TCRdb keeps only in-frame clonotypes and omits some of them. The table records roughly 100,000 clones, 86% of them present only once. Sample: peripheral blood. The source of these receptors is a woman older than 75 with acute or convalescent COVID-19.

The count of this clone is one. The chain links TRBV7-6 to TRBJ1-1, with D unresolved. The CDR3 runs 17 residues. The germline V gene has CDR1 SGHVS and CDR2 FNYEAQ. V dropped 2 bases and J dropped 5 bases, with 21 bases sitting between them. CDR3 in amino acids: CASSLNVQERKNTEAFF. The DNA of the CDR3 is TGTGCCAGCAGCTTAAACGTCCAGGAAAGGAAGAATACTGAAGCTTTCTTT.

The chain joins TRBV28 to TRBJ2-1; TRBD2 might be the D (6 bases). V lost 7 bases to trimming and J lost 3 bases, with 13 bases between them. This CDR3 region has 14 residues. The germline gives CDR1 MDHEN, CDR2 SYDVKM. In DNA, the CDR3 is TGTGCCAGCACGATGGGAGGAAGCTACAATGAGCAGTTCTTC. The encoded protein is CASTMGGSYNEQFF.

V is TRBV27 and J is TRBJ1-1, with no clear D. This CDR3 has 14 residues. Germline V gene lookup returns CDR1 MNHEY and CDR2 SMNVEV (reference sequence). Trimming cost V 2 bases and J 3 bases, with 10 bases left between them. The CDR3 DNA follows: TGTGCCAGCAGTTTAAGTAGCGGGGACACTGAAGCTTTCTTT. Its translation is CASSLSSGDTEAFF.

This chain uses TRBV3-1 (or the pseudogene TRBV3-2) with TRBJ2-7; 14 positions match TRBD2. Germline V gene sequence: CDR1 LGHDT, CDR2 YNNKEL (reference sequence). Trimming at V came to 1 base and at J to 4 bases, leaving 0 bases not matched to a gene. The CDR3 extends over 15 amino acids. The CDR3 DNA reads TGTGCCAGCAGCCAAGGACTAGCGGGGGGGTACGAGCAGTACTTC. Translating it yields CASSQGLAGGYEQYF.